This is a list of T cell receptor beta chains from one sample in a study of HIV-infected children after antiretroviral therapy interruption. Using its own MiXCR run on the 3' RACE reads, TCRdb lists one record per CDR3 protein. The table includes about 15,000 distinct CDR3 sequences, roughly 3.4% detected once. This material consisted of CD45RA+ CD4+ T cells from PBMCs, taken from a donor given antiretroviral therapy, either interrupted or continuous. The receptors were gathered from a child aged 2-17 years with HIV. CDR3s include the opening cysteine and the closing phenylalanine or tryptophan. The order of the fields is V gene, clone size, D gene, J gene, CDR3 DNA, CDR3 protein. The D gene is left open where the match is weak. Clone sizes are given selectively: once, few, many, or a class where the clone is expanded.

>TRBV5-1|many|NA|TRBJ2-5
TGCGCCAGCACGGAAAGACTAACCCCAGGGACCCAGTACTTC
CASTERLTPGTQYF
>TRBV20-1|many|NA|TRBJ1-1
TGCAGTGCTAGAGATTTAAGTTTAAGGTCCTGGCCCGAAGCTTTCTTT
CSARDLSLRSWPEAFF
>TRBV7-6|many|NA|TRBJ2-2
TGTGCCAGCAGCTTATCCCCGAACCCCGGACCCTTAGGGACCGGGGAGCTGTTTTTT
CASSLSPNPGPLGTGELFF
>TRBV18|medium-sized|TRBD1|TRBJ1-1
TGTGCCAGCTCACTGGGACAGGGAGGGAACACTGAAGCTTTCTTT
CASSLGQGGNTEAFF
>TRBV6-1|many|NA|TRBJ1-1
TGTGCCAGCAGTGGATTACACAGGGAAGCTTTCTTT
CASSGLHREAFF
>TRBV6-2/TRBV6-3|many|TRBD1|TRBJ1-2
TGTGCCAGCAGTTACCAGGGGGCTAGAACCTATGGCTACACCTTC
CASSYQGARTYGYTF
>TRBV10-1|many|NA|TRBJ2-3
TGCGCCAGCAGTGAGTCTAATACGGGAAATACGCAGTATTTT
CASSESNTGNTQYF
>TRBV19|many|NA|TRBJ1-2
TGTGCCAGTAGTTCACGGCAGGGCGGTAACTATGGCTACACCTTC
CASSSRQGGNYGYTF
>TRBV12-3/TRBV12-4|many|TRBD1|TRBJ2-7
TGTGCCAGCAGTTTAAAGGGACAGGCCTACGAGCAGTACTTC
CASSLKGQAYEQYF
>TRBV20-1|medium-sized|NA|TRBJ1-1
TGCAGTGCTAGAGATAGGAGGTTGGGGGAAGCTTTCTTT
CSARDRRLGEAFF
>TRBV20-1|many|NA|TRBJ1-4
TGCAGTGCTAGAGATGGAGGGGACATCAATGAAAAACTGTTTTTT
CSARDGGDINEKLFF
>TRBV10-3|many|TRBD2|TRBJ2-3
TGTGCCATCAGTGAGTCGAACCTAGCGGCAGATACGCAGTATTTT
CAISESNLAADTQYF
>TRBV6-6|many|NA|TRBJ2-2
TGTGCCAGCGGTGACTGGGGGGGCGCGGGCACCGGGCAGCTCTACTTT
CASGDWGGAGTGQLYF
>TRBV24-1|many|NA|TRBJ2-7
TGTGCCACCGGGGGGCAGGACCTGAGGGAGCAGTACTTC
CATGGQDLREQYF
>TRBV5-1|many|NA|TRBJ2-7
TGCGCCAGCAGCGCTGGAGCGGGCCAATCCTACGAGCAGTACTTC
CASSAGAGQSYEQYF
>TRBV24-1|many|NA|TRBJ2-2
TGTGCCACCAGTTACAGATCCGGGGAGCTGTTTTTT
CATSYRSGELFF
>TRBV5-6|many|NA|TRBJ1-1
TGTGCCAGCAGCTTGGGGGGCTGGACCACTGAAGCTTTCTTT
CASSLGGWTTEAFF
>TRBV2|many|NA|TRBJ1-1
TGTGCCAGCAGGAAGAACACTGAAGCTTTCTTT
CASRKNTEAFF
>TRBV6-2/TRBV6-3|NA|TRBD1|TRBJ2-1
TGTGCCAGCAGCAATCGGCCCGGGACAGGGGCCAATGAGCAGTTCTTC
CASSNRPGTGANEQFF
>TRBV6-6|many|TRBD1|TRBJ2-5
TGTGCCAGCGGTGATCAGGGGGACCAAGACACCCAGTACTTT
CASGDQGDQDTQYF
>TRBV24-1|many|NA|TRBJ2-7
TGTGCCACCAGTGATTCGAGGGCCGGCTACGAGCAGTACTTC
CATSDSRAGYEQYF
>TRBV20-1|many|NA|TRBJ1-5
TGCAGTGCCGGGGATGGTAGCAATCAGCCCCAGCATTTT
CSAGDGSNQPQHF
>TRBV7-2|many|NA|TRBJ1-3
TGTGCCAGCAGCTTAAATCGGGGCAAACTTGGAAACACCATATATTTT
CASSLNRGKLGNTIYF
>TRBV6-1|medium-sized|NA|TRBJ1-5
TGTGCCAGCAGTGAAGGGGGGACGGTGGGTCAGCCCCAGCATTTT
CASSEGGTVGQPQHF
>TRBV28|medium-sized|NA|TRBJ2-7
TGTGCCAGCAGCCCTCGGGAGAAGGTCTACGAGCAGTACTTC
CASSPREKVYEQYF
>TRBV20-1|NA|NA|TRBJ2-7
TGCAGTGCTAGCGTGGTCCTCTCCTACGAGCAGTACTTC
CSASVVLSYEQYF
>TRBV5-1|many|NA|TRBJ2-3
TGCGCCAGCAGACAGACTCGGGACTTGATGGCAGATACGCAGTATTTT
CASRQTRDLMADTQYF
>TRBV7-4|many|NA|TRBJ2-5
TGTGCAAGCAGCTCTCGACTGGGGGTTAACCAAGACACCCAGTACTTT
CASSSRLGVNQDTQYF